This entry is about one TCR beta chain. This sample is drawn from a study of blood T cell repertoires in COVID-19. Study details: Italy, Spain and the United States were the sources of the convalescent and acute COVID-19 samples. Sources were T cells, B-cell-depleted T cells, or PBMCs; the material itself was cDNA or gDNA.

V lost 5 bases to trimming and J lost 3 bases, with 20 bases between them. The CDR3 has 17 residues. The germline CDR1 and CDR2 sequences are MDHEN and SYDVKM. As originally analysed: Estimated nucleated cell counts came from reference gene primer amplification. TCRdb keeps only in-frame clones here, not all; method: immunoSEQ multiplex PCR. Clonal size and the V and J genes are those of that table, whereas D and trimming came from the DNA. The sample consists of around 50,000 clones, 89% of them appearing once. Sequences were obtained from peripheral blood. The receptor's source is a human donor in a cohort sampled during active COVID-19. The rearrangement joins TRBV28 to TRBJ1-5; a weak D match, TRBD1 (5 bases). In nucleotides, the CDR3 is TGTGCCAGCAGTGTAGGACGGGGCCGGCGGGACAATCAGCCCCAGCATTTT. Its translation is CASSVGRGRRDNQPQHF. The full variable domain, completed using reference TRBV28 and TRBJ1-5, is DVKVTQSSRYLVKRTGEKVFLECVQDMDHENMFWYRQDPGLGLRLIYFSYDVKMKEKGDIPEGYSVSREKKERFSLILESASTNQTSMYLCASSVGRGRRDNQPQHFGDGTRLSIL.